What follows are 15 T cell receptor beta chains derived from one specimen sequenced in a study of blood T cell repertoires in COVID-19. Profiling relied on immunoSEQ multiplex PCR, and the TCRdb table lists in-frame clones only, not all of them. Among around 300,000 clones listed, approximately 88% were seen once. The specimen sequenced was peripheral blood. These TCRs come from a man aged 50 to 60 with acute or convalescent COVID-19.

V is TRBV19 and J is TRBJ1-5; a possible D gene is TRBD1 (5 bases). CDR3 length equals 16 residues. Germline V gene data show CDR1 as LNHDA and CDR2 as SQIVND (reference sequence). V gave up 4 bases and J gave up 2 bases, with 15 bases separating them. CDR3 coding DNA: TGTGCCAGTAGTACCCTGGGGCCCTCGGGCAATCAGCCCCAGCATTTT. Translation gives CASSTLGPSGNQPQHF.

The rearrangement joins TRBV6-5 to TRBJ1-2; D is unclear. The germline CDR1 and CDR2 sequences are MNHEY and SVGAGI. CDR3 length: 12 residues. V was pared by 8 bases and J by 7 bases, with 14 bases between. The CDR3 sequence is CASRLSESGYTF. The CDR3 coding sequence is TGTGCCAGCCGCCTCTCGGAGAGTGGCTACACCTTC.

CDR3 coding DNA: TGTGCCAGCAGCCAAGAGGTCGGGCTAGCGGGGGGCTGGAAGCAGTACTTC. Translation gives CASSQEVGLAGGWKQYF. The chain joins TRBV4-2 to TRBJ2-7; 11 positions agree with TRBD2. This CDR3 is 17 amino acids long. In germline, CDR1 is LGHNA, CDR2 YNFKEQ. The V gene end was trimmed by 0 bases and the J gene end by 8 bases; junction bases not matched to a gene: 12.

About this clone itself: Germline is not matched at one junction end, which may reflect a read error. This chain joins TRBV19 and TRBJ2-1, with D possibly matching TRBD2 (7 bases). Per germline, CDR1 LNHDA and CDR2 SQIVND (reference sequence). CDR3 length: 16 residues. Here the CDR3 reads CASSMGGGLTYNEQFF. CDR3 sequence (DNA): TGTGCCAGCAGTATGGGCGGGGGCCTTACTTACAATGAGCAGTTCTTC.

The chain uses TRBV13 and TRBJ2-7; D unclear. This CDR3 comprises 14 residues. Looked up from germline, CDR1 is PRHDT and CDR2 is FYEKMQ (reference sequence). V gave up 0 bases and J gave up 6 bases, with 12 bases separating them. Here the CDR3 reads CASSLGLVNGEQYF. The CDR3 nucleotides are TGTGCCAGCAGCTTAGGGCTAGTAAATGGCGAGCAGTACTTC.

The chain's CDR3 is CASRTATGVYEQYF. As DNA, the CDR3 is TGTGCCAGCAGAACCGCGACAGGGGTCTACGAGCAGTACTTC. V usage is TRBV6-5 and J usage is TRBJ2-7; 8 bases fit TRBD1. CDR1 is MNHEY, CDR2 SVGAGI, per germline. This CDR3 spans 14 amino acids. The J segment lost 3 bases and the V segment lost 6 bases, leaving 7 bases of the junction unmatched.

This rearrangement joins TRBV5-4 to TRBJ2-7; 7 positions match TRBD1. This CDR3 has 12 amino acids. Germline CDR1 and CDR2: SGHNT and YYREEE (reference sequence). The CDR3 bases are TGTGCATACGCCGGGACAGCCTACGAGCAGTACTTC. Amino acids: CAYAGTAYEQYF.

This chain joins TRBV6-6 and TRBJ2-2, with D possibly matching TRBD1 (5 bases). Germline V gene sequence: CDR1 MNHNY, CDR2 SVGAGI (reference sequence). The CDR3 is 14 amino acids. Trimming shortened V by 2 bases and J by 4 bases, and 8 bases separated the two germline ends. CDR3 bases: TGTGCCAGCAGTTACGCAGGGTCCACCGGGGAGCTGTTTTTT. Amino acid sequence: CASSYAGSTGELFF.

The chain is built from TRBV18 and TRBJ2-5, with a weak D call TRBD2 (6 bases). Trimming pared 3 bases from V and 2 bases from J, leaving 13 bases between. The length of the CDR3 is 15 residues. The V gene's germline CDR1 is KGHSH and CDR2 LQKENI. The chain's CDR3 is CASSPAGRRQETQYF. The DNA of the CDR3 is TGTGCCAGCTCACCCGCCGGGAGAAGGCAAGAGACCCAGTACTTC.

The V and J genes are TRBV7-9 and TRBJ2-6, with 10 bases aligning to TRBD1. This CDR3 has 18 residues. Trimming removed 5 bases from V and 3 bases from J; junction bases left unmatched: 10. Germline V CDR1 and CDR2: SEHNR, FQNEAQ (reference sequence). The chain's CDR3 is CASSPRQGAGGGANVLTF. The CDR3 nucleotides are TGTGCCAGCAGCCCGCGACAGGGGGCTGGAGGTGGGGCCAACGTCCTGACTTTC.

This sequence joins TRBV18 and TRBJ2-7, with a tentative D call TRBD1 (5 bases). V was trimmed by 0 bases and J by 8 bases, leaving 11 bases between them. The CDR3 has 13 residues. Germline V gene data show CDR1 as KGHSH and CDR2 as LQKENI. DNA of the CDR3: TGTGCCAGCTCACCACCAGGGGAAAGTAAGCAGTACTTC. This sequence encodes CASSPPGESKQYF.

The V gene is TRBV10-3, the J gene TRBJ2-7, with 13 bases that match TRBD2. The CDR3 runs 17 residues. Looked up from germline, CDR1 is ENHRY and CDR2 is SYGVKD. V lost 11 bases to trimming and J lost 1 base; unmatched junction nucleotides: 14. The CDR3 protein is CAAGTSGDVALSYEQYF. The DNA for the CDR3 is TGTGCCGCCGGGACTAGCGGGGATGTGGCCTTATCCTACGAGCAGTACTTC.

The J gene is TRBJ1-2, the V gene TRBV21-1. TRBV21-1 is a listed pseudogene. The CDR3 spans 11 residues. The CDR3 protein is CASSPPYGYTF. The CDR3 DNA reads TGTGCCAGCAGCCCCCCTTATGGCTACACCTTC.

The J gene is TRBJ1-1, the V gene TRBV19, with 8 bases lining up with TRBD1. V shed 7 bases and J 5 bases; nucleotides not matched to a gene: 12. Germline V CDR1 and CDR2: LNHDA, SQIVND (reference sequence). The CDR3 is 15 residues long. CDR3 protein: CASTTQGAGDTEAFF. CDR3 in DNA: TGTGCCAGTACTACCCAGGGGGCGGGGGATACTGAAGCTTTCTTT. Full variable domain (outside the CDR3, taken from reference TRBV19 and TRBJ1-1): DGGITQSPKYLFRKEGQNVTLSCEQNLNHDAMYWYRQDPGQGLRLIYYSQIVNDFQKGDIAEGYSVSREKKESFPLTVTSAQKNPTAFYLCASTTQGAGDTEAFFGQGTRLTVV.

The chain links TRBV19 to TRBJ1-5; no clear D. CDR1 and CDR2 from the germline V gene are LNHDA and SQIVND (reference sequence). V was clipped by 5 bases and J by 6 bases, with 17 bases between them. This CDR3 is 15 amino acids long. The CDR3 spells CASSYGLSYTQPQHF. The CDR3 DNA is TGTGCCAGTAGTTATGGTCTTAGCTACACTCAGCCCCAGCATTTT. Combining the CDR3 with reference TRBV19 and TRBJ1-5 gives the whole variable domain DGGITQSPKYLFRKEGQNVTLSCEQNLNHDAMYWYRQDPGQGLRLIYYSQIVNDFQKGDIAEGYSVSREKKESFPLTVTSAQKNPTAFYLCASSYGLSYTQPQHFGDGTRLSIL.